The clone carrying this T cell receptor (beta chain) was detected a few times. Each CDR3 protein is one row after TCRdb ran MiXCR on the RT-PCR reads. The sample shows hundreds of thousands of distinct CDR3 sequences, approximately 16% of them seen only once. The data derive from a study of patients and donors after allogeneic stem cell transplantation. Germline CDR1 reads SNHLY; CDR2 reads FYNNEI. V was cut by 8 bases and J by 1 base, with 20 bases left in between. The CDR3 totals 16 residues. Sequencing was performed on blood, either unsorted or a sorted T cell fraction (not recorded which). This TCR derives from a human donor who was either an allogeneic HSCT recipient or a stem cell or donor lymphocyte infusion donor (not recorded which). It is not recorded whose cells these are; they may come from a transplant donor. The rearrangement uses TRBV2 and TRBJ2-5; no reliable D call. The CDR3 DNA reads TGTGCCAGCGAGTTTGGGATCGTGGCTACCCAAGAGACCCAGTACTTC. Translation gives CASEFGIVATQETQYF.